This TCR beta chain was captured by sequencing in a study of beta chain features in type 1 diabetes. This clone came up a few times. Isolated RNA was reverse transcribed in full, so expressed TCRB transcripts were sequenced. The assay was immunoSEQ multiplex PCR, and TCRdb's table has in-frame clones only and misses some. Of roughly 140,000 clones in the sample, 6.9% were seen once. Every donor provided one heparinised blood draw, which averaged roughly 120 mL. The sequenced material came from central memory CD4+ T cells from blood. This sequence was found in a woman in her thirties in good health.

The CDR3 here is CASSLGTDIYEQYF. In DNA form, the CDR3 reads TGCGCCAGCAGCTTGGGCACGGACATTTACGAGCAGTACTTC. The J gene is TRBJ2-7, the V gene TRBV5-1; a weak D match, TRBD1 (5 bases). V dropped 0 bases and J dropped 4 bases, with 11 bases sitting between them. Germline V gives CDR1 SGHRS, CDR2 YFSETQ. This CDR3 is 14 amino acids long.